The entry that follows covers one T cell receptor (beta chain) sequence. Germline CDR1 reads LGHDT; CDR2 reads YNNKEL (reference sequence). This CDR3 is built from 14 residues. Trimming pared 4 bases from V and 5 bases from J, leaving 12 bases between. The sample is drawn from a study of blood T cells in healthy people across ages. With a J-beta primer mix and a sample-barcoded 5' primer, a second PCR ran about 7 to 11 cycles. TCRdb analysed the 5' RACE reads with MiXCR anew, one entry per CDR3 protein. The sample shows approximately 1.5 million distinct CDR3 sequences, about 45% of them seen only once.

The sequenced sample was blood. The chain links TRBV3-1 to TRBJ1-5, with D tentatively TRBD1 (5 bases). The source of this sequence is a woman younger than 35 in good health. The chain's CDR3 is CASSPGTDYQPQHF. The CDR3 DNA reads TGTGCCAGCAGCCCCGGGACGGATTATCAGCCCCAGCATTTT.